This record concerns one T cell receptor (beta chain) sequence. What it recognizes is unknown. These data belong to a study of shared clonotypes between healthy human individuals. Overall study findings and caveats: Researchers sampled only blood; tissue repertoires likely differ. Depth was large, yet rarefaction showed that sorted-subset sequencing was incomplete. Estimated richness was generally greater in naive than memory subsets. Sharing of clonotypes among donors was expected to vary with sequencing depth.

The data were produced by immunoSEQ multiplex PCR, yet TCRdb's version contains in-frame clones alone and is incomplete. The data show some 500,000 clones, with approximately 95% seen just once and about 0.059% held by the top ten. This CDR3 contains 14 residues. Germline CDR1 is MDHEN and CDR2 is SYDVKM. Trimming at V came to 7 bases and at J to 5 bases, leaving 8 bases not matched to a gene. The sequence was obtained from a young woman in good health. The rearrangement uses TRBV28 and TRBJ2-4, with 7 nucleotides matching TRBD1. Sequencing used naive CD4+ T cells sorted from blood. This sample's subset: CD45RA+ positively selected. The DNA of the CDR3 is TGTGCCAGCACCCAGGGACAGCGACAAAACATTCAGTACTTC. Translating gives CASTQGQRQNIQYF.